The 6 T cell receptor beta chains below come from one sample, sequenced in a study of T cells in women clearing cervical HPV infection. Libraries were prepared by immunoSEQ multiplex PCR; TCRdb keeps only in-frame clonotypes and omits some of them. The sample includes roughly 45,000 clones. Input material: blood buffy coat. The receptors were gathered from a woman aged 18 to 75 with a cervical HPV16 infection that either progressed to CIN3+ or cleared (not recorded which).

This CDR3 is CASSQPAANEKLFF. The sequenced part of the CDR3 DNA is TGCGCCAGCAGCCAACCTGCGGCTAATGAAAAA. The rearrangement uses TRBV4-1 and TRBJ1-4; D is unresolved. The DNA ends 3 residues before the CDR3 does, and the rest of the CDR3 is filled in from the germline J gene. The length of the CDR3 is 14 residues. The germline gives CDR1 MGHRA, CDR2 YSYEKL. The ends were cut back, 2 bases at V and 3 bases at J, with 7 bases in the middle.

On this clone: The read falls 3 residues short of the CDR3 end, and the missing part is taken from the germline J gene. This chain joins TRBV18 and TRBJ1-3, with D possibly matching TRBD1 (5 bases). The length of the CDR3 is 18 residues. Germline loops: CDR1 KGHSH, CDR2 LQKENI. V was cut by 0 bases and J by 0 bases, with 15 bases left in between. The CDR3 reads CASSPPDRGHISGNTIYF. The CDR3 DNA, read in part, is TGTGCCAGCTCACCACCGGATAGAGGACACATCTCTGGAAACACC.

CDR3 residues: CASSTGSGTEAFF. The CDR3 DNA, read in part, is TGCGCCAGCAGCACAGGGTCAGGAACTGAA. The chain is built from TRBV5-1 and TRBJ1-1; the D gene is possibly TRBD1 (6 bases). The read ends 3 residues early relative to the CDR3; the germline J gene fills the gap. This CDR3 is built from 13 residues. Germline values: CDR1 SGHRS, CDR2 YFSETQ. V was clipped by 4 bases and J by 5 bases, with 12 bases between them.

Notes on this clone: From the germline J gene comes the end of the CDR3, since the read stops 3 residues before it. The J gene is TRBJ1-2, the V gene TRBV18; unclear D gene. The CDR3 sequence is 14 residues long. CDR1 is KGHSH and CDR2 is LQKENI in the germline V gene. CDR3 in amino acids: CASSPQTRTDTYTF. The part of the CDR3 DNA that was read is TGTGCCAGCTCACCTCAGACGCGCACAGATACC.

As for this clone: With the read ending 3 residues before the CDR3 end, the germline J gene is used to fill in that end. The gene calls are TRBV19 and TRBJ2-5; tentatively, D is TRBD2 (7 bases). Trimming stripped 6 bases from V and 3 bases from J, with 11 bases between. The V gene's germline CDR1 is LNHDA and CDR2 SQIVND (reference sequence). The CDR3 spans 13 residues. This CDR3 reads CASSGGLKETQYF. CDR3 DNA (partial): TGTGCCAGTAGCGGGGGGCTAAAAGAGACC. The complete variable domain, with remaining parts taken from reference TRBV19 and TRBJ2-5, reads DGGITQSPKYLFRKEGQNVTLSCEQNLNHDAMYWYRQDPGQGLRLIYYSQIVNDFQKGDIAEGYSVSREKKESFPLTVTSAQKNPTAFYLCASSGGLKETQYFGPGTRLLVL.

In the case of this clone: The CDR3 is cut off 3 residues early in the read; its end comes from the germline J gene. This rearrangement joins TRBV9 to TRBJ2-2; the D gene is possibly TRBD1 (6 bases). The germline V gene has CDR1 SGDLS and CDR2 YYNGEE. V dropped 6 bases and J dropped 3 bases, with 18 bases sitting between them. The CDR3 has 16 residues. The CDR3 loop reads CASKRGMDGYTGELFF. CDR3 DNA (partial): TGTGCCAGCAAAAGGGGGATGGACGGCTACACCGGGGAG. Variable domain in full (rest from reference TRBV9 and TRBJ2-2): DSGVTQTPKHLITATGQRVTLRCSPRSGDLSVYWYQQSLDQGLQFLIQYYNGEERAKGNILERFSAQQFPDLHSELNLSSLELGDSALYFCASKRGMDGYTGELFFGEGSRLTVL.